The present TCR beta chain was sequenced within a study of blood T cell repertoires in COVID-19. The data were produced by immunoSEQ multiplex PCR, yet TCRdb's version contains in-frame clones alone and is incomplete. The data contain more than 200,000 clones, 85% to 90% of them singletons. The trim removed 0 bases at V and 4 bases at J, leaving 3 bases unmatched. CDR1 is MNHEY and CDR2 is SVGAGI in the germline V gene. The CDR3 spans 15 residues. The receptor was isolated from a middle-aged man who had recovered from COVID-19. This chain links TRBV6-5 with TRBJ1-1; 9 nucleotides align to TRBD1. Sequenced input: PBMCs or T cells enriched from blood (not recorded which). The DNA of the CDR3 is TGTGCCAGCAGTTACTCAAGGACAGGGGTCACTGAAGCTTTCTTT. It translates to CASSYSRTGVTEAFF.